The clone carrying this T cell receptor beta chain showed up many times. TCRdb redid the calling of the 5' RACE reads with MiXCR, one entry per CDR3 protein. The sample records 150,000 or so distinct CDR3 sequences, roughly a third being singletons. The data belong to a study of CD8 T cells in ankylosing spondylitis. The V gene lost 0 bases and the J gene lost 10 bases, with 12 bases spanning the gap. This CDR3 is 13 amino acids long. Germline lookup yields CDR1 ENHRY and CDR2 SYGVKD. The TCR comes from a male donor with ankylosing spondylitis. The chain couples TRBV10-3 to TRBJ1-1; D not resolved. The sequenced sample was synovial fluid, either unsorted or a sorted T cell fraction (not recorded which). The CDR3 is CAISESTLLAAFF. CDR3 in DNA: TGTGCCATCAGTGAGTCGACCTTACTGGCAGCTTTCTTT.